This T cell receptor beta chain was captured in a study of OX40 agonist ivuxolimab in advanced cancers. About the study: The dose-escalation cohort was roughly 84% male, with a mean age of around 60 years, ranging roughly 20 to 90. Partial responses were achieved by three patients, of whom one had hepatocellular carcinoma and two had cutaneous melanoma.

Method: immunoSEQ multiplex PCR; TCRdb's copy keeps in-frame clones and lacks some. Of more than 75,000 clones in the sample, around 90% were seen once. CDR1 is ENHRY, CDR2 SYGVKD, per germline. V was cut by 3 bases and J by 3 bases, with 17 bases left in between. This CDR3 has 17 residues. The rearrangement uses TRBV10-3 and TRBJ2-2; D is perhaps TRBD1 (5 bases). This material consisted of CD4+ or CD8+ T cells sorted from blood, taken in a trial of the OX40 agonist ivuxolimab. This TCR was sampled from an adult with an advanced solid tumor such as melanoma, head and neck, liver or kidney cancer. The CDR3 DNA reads TGTGCCATCAGTGACTCGCTCCAGGGTTGGGACACCGGGGAGCTGTTTTTT. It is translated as CAISDSLQGWDTGELFF.